The clone carrying this T cell receptor (beta chain) was seen a single time. The data were obtained in a study of control samples from healthy donors and cancer patients. This CDR3 comprises 13 residues. Trimming stripped 8 bases from V and 8 bases from J, with 18 bases between. Profiled with immunoSEQ multiplex PCR; TCRdb holds only in-frame clones, not every one. The table lists 65,000 to 85,000 clones, 87% of them singletons. Sequencing was carried out using PBMCs. This TCR was recovered from a woman aged 45-65 years with head and neck cancer. The chain recombines TRBV23-1 with TRBJ1-2; a possible D gene is TRBD1 (6 bases). TRBV23-1 qualifies as an ORF whose function is uncertain. For the CDR3, the DNA is TGCGCCAGCTCCCGGGACCAGGGACAAGGCTACACCTTC. Amino acids: CASSRDQGQGYTF.